The clone carrying this T cell receptor beta chain was recorded many times. The record originates from a study of regulatory T cells in long-lasting Graves disease. Building the TCR beta libraries relied on iRepertoire HTBI primers, and CDR3 regions underwent Arm-PCR. TCRdb re-derived calls from the multiplex PCR reads in MiXCR, one entry per CDR3 protein. Of over 450,000 distinct CDR3 sequences in the sample, around 12% were seen once. The time point: newly diagnosed GD, antithyroid drugs for less than 3 months. PBMCs were the source of the RNA used for TCR sequencing. The CDR3 loop spans 14 amino acids. The germline gives CDR1 MDHEN, CDR2 SYDVKM. V shed 4 bases and J 4 bases; nucleotides not matched to a gene: 5. These same records also appear under a second study, on T cells in Graves' hyperthyroidism and ophthalmopathy.

This sequence joins TRBV28 and TRBJ2-3; TRBD2 agrees at 7 bases. The material sequenced was peripheral blood mononuclear cells (PBMCs), taken at new diagnosis, from a patient treated with antithyroid drugs. The source of this sequence is a woman aged 25 to 45 with Graves disease. This CDR3 reads CASSYGRRADTQYF. The CDR3 bases are TGTGCCAGCAGTTACGGGAGGAGGGCAGATACGCAGTATTTT. Complete variable domain (other parts from reference TRBV28 and TRBJ2-3): DVKVTQSSRYLVKRTGEKVFLECVQDMDHENMFWYRQDPGLGLRLIYFSYDVKMKEKGDIPEGYSVSREKKERFSLILESASTNQTSMYLCASSYGRRADTQYFGPGTRLTVL.